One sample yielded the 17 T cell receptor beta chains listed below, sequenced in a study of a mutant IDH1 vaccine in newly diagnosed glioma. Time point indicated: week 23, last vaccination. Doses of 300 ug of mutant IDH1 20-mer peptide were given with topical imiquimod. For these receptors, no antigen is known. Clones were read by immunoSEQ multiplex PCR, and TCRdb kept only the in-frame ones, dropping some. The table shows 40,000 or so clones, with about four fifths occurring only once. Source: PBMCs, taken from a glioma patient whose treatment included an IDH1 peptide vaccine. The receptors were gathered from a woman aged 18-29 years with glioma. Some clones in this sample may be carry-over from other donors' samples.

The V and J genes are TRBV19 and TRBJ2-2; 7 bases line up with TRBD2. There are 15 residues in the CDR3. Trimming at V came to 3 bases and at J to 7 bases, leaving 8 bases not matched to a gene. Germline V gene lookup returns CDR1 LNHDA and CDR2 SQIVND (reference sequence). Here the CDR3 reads CASSIPGGLVGELFF. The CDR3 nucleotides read TGTGCCAGTAGTATCCCGGGAGGTCTGGTCGGGGAGCTGTTTTTT. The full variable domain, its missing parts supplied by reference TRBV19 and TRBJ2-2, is DGGITQSPKYLFRKEGQNVTLSCEQNLNHDAMYWYRQDPGQGLRLIYYSQIVNDFQKGDIAEGYSVSREKKESFPLTVTSAQKNPTAFYLCASSIPGGLVGELFFGEGSRLTVL.

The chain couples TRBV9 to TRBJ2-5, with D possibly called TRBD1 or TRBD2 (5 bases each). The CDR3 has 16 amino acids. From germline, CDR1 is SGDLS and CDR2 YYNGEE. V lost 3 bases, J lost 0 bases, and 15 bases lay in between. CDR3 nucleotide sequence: TGTGCCAGCAGCGAGAGGGACCGTTGGTACCAAGAGACCCAGTACTTC. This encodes CASSERDRWYQETQYF.

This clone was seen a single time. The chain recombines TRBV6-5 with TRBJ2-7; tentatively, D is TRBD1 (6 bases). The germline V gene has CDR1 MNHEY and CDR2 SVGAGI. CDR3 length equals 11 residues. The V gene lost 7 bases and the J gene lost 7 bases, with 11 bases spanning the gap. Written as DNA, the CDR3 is TGTGCCAGCACCAGGGGCGGTGAGCAGTACTTC. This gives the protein CASTRGGEQYF.

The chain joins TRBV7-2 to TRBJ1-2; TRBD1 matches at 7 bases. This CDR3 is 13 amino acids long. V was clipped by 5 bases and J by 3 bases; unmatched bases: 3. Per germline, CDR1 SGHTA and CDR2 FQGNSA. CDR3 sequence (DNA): TGTGCCAGCAGCAAAGACAGGGACTATGGCTACACCTTC. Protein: CASSKDRDYGYTF.

This CDR3 reads CASSLAASSGNTIYF. CDR3 bases: TGCGCCAGCAGCTTGGCAGCCAGCTCTGGAAACACCATATATTTT. This chain joins TRBV5-1 and TRBJ1-3; no clear D. The CDR3 sequence is 15 residues long. Trimming took off 0 bases at V and 0 bases at J, with 7 bases between the two ends. In germline, CDR1 is SGHRS, CDR2 YFSETQ.

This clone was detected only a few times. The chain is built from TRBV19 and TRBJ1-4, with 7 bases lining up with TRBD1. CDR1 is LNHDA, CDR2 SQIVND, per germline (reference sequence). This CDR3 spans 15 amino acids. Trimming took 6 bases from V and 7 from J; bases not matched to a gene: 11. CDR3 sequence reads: CASSPSRQGLEKLFF. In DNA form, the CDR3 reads TGTGCCAGTAGCCCCTCTCGACAGGGCCTTGAAAAACTGTTTTTT.

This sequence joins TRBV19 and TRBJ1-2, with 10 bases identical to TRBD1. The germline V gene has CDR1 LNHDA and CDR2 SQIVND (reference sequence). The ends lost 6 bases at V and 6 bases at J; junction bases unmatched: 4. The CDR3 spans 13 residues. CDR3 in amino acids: CASRPGQGNGYTF. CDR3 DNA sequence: TGTGCCAGTAGACCGGGACAGGGGAATGGCTACACCTTC. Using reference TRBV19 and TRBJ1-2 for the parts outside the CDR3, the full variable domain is DGGITQSPKYLFRKEGQNVTLSCEQNLNHDAMYWYRQDPGQGLRLIYYSQIVNDFQKGDIAEGYSVSREKKESFPLTVTSAQKNPTAFYLCASRPGQGNGYTFGSGTRLTVV.

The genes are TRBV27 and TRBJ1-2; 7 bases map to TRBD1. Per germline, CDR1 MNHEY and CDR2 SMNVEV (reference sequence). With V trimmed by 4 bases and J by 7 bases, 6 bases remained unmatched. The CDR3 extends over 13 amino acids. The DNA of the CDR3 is TGTGCCAGCAGTTCGACAGGGCTAAGTGGCTACACCTTC. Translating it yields CASSSTGLSGYTF.

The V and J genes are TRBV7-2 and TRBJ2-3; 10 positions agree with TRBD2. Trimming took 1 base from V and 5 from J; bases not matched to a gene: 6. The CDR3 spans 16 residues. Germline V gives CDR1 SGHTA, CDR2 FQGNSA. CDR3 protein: CASSLGAGGPGDTQYF. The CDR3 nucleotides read TGTGCCAGCAGCTTAGGAGCGGGGGGGCCAGGAGATACGCAGTATTTT.

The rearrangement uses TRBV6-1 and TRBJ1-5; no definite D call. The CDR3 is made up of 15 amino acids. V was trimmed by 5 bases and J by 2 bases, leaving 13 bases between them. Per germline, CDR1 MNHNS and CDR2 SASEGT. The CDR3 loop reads CASSLGPGGNQPQHF. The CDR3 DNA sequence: TGTGCCAGCAGTCTCGGACCGGGAGGCAATCAGCCCCAGCATTTT.

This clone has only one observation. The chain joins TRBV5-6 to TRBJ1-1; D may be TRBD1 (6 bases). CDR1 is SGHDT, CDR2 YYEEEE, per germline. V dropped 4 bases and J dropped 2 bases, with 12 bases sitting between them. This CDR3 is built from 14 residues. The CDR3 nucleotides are TGTGCCAGCAGCGCTAACAGGGACAACACTGAAGCTTTCTTT. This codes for CASSANRDNTEAFF.

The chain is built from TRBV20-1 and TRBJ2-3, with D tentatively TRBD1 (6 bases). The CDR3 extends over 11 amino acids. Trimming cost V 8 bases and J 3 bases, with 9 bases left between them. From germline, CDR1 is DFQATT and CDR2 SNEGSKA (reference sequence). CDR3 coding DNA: TGCAGTCAGGGGACAACAGATACGCAGTATTTT. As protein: CSQGTTDTQYF.

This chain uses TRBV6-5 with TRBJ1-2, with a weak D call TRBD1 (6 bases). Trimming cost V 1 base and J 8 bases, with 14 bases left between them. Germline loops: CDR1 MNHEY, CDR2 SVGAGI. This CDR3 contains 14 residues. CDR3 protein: CASSYLGGADGYTF. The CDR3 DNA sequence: TGTGCCAGCAGTTACTTAGGGGGGGCTGACGGCTACACCTTC.

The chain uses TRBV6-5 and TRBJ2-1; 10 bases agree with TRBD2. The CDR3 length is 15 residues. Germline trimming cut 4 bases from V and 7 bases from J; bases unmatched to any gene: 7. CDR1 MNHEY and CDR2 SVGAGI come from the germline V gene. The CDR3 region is CASSSERGGRNEQFF. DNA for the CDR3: TGTGCCAGCAGTTCGGAGCGGGGGGGCAGGAATGAGCAGTTCTTC.

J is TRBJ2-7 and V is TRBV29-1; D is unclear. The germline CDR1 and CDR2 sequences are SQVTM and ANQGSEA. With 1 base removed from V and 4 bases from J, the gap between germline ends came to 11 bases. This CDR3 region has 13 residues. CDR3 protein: CSVEGGGNYEQYF. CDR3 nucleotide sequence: TGCAGCGTTGAAGGTGGCGGAAATTACGAGCAGTACTTC.

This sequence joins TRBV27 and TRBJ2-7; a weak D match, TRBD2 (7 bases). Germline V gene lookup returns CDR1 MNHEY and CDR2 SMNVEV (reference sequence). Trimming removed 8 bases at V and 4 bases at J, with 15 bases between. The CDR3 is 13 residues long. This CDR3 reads CASAQGRVYEQYF. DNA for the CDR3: TGTGCCAGCGCTCAGGGGAGGGTTTACGAGCAGTACTTC.

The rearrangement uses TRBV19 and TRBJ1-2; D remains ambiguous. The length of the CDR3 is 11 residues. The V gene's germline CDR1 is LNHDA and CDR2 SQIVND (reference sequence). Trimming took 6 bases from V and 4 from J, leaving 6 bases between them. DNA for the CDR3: TGTGCCAGTAGGGCGAGCTATGGCTACACCTTC. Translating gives CASRASYGYTF.